The clone carrying this T cell receptor (beta chain) appeared many times. The antigen is undetermined. This sample is drawn from a study of T cells in Graves' hyperthyroidism and ophthalmopathy. Study results and caveats: Before onset, ophthalmopathy was predicted by the model a median 6.5 months earlier.

RNA transcripts provided the source from which TCR beta CDR3 regions were amplified. The study used the HTBI primer set for a first-round RT-PCR of the TCR CDR3. One entry per CDR3 protein, called by TCRdb with MiXCR from the multiplex PCR reads. The profile shows nearly 600,000 distinct CDR3 sequences, about 15% of them singletons. CDR1 is MDHEN and CDR2 is SYDVKM in the germline V gene. The CDR3 is 14 amino acids. The germline V and J ends were trimmed by 6 bases and 3 bases, with 14 bases remaining between them. It was at first hyperthyroidism diagnosis, before any ophthalmopathy symptoms, that the blood sample was taken. The PBMCs were taken from approximately 9.7 ml of fresh peripheral blood.

Sequenced input: blood. The sequence was collected from a woman in her twenties or thirties with Graves' hyperthyroidism that later progressed to Graves' ophthalmopathy. The chain recombines TRBV28 with TRBJ1-2; unclear D gene. CDR3 in DNA: TGTGCCAGCAGCTCTACAAACCGTTACTATGGCTACACCTTC. Translating gives CASSSTNRYYGYTF.